One sample yielded the 9 T cell receptor beta chains listed below, sequenced in a study of beta chain features in type 1 diabetes. Study results and caveats: For Type 1 diabetes patients, all four CD4+ subsets carried TCRB CDR3s that were moderately but significantly shorter.

Antigens for these TCRs are unknown. Since all of the isolated RNA was reverse transcribed, expressed TCRB transcripts were what got sequenced. Produced via immunoSEQ multiplex PCR; TCRdb's table is partial and in-frame only. In the table there are 200,000 to 300,000 clones, roughly 20% of which are singletons. The sequencing sample was made of naive CD4+ T cells from blood. The origin of the receptors is a woman aged 40 to 55 with type 1 diabetes.

This chain connects TRBV7-9 to TRBJ2-2, with a weak D call TRBD1 (6 bases). Trimming removed 7 bases from V and 7 bases from J, with 10 bases in between. CDR3 length: 12 amino acids. The germline gives CDR1 SEHNR, CDR2 FQNEAQ (reference sequence). CDR3 coding DNA: TGTGCCAGCAACCCAGGGGTCGGGGAGCTGTTTTTT. It translates to CASNPGVGELFF.

This chain joins TRBV7-9 and TRBJ2-1; 11 bases map to TRBD2. CDR3 length: 17 amino acids. Germline CDR1 is SEHNR and CDR2 is FQNEAQ (reference sequence). The V and J ends lost 1 base and 3 bases, in that order; junction bases with no gene match: 5. The CDR3 DNA follows: TGTGCCAGCAGCTTAGTCTCGACTAGCGGGATCTACAATGAGCAGTTCTTC. Translated, it gives CASSLVSTSGIYNEQFF.

The gene calls are TRBV6-6 and TRBJ1-5, with D unresolved. This CDR3 is built from 14 residues. Germline V lookup: CDR1 MNHNY, CDR2 SVGAGI (reference sequence). The V end lost 5 bases, the J end lost 0 bases, and 8 bases lay between the germline ends. In nucleotides, the CDR3 is TGTGCCAGCAGTGGACTGTCTAGCAATCAGCCCCAGCATTTT. Its translation is CASSGLSSNQPQHF.

The chain recombines TRBV30 with TRBJ1-2; D not certain. V shed 3 bases and J shed 4 bases, with 9 bases lying between them. This CDR3 spans 12 amino acids. CDR1 is GTSNPN and CDR2 is SVGIG in the germline V gene (reference sequence). The CDR3 DNA is TGTGCCTGGAGCCCTCTCCCCTATGGCTACACCTTC. It yields the protein CAWSPLPYGYTF.

The chain couples TRBV27 to TRBJ1-5; D gene unclear. CDR1 and CDR2 from the germline V gene are MNHEY and SMNVEV (reference sequence). Trimming cost V 8 bases and J 3 bases, with 8 bases left between them. This CDR3 has 12 residues. The CDR3 DNA reads as TGTGCCAGCGCGGATTACAATCAGCCCCAGCATTTT. Encoded protein: CASADYNQPQHF.

The chain combines TRBV29-1 with TRBJ1-1; D might be TRBD1 (5 bases). The V gene's germline CDR1 is SQVTM and CDR2 ANQGSEA. The V end lost 4 bases, the J end lost 7 bases, and 16 bases lay between the germline ends. CDR3 size: 13 residues. In DNA form, the CDR3 reads TGCAGCGTTGGCGGCGCACAAGGGGTTGAAGCTTTCTTT. This sequence encodes CSVGGAQGVEAFF.

This clone occurred a few times. V usage is TRBV6-5 and J usage is TRBJ2-7; weak D call: TRBD2 (6 bases). This CDR3 is built from 14 residues. Trimming took 5 bases from V and 3 from J, leaving 14 bases between them. Germline CDR1 and CDR2: MNHEY and SVGAGI. The CDR3 loop is CASSLLLGGYEQYF. CDR3 DNA sequence: TGTGCCAGCAGTCTTCTCCTGGGAGGCTACGAGCAGTACTTC.

The chain combines TRBV7-7 with TRBJ2-1; maybe TRBD1 (7 bases). CDR3 size: 15 residues. Trimming pared 3 bases from V and 6 bases from J, leaving 15 bases between. Germline lookup yields CDR1 SSHAT and CDR2 FNYEAQ (reference sequence). The CDR3: CASSLYPQGGNEQFF. In DNA, the CDR3 is TGTGCCAGCAGCTTGTACCCTCAGGGGGGCAATGAGCAGTTCTTC.

The gene calls are TRBV30 and TRBJ2-4; maybe TRBD1 (6 bases). Germline CDR1 reads GTSNPN; CDR2 reads SVGIG (reference sequence). Between the trimmed V and J ends, which lost 0 bases and 8 bases, there was a span of 8 bases. This CDR3 region has 12 residues. CDR3 DNA: TGTGCCTGGAGTGTGTCAGGGGACATTCAGTACTTC. The encoded protein is CAWSVSGDIQYF.